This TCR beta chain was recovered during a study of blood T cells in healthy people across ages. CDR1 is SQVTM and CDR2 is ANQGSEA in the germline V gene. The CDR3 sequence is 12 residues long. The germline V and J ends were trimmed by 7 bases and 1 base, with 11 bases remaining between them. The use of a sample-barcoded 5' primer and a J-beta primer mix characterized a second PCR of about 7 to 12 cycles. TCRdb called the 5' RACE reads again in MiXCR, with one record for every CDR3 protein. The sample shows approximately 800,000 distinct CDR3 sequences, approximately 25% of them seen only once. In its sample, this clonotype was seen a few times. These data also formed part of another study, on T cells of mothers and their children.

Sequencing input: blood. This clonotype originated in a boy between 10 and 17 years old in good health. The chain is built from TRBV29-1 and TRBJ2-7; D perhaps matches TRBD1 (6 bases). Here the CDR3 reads CSAGQSSYEQYF. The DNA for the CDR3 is TGCAGCGCCGGACAGTCGTCCTACGAGCAGTACTTC.